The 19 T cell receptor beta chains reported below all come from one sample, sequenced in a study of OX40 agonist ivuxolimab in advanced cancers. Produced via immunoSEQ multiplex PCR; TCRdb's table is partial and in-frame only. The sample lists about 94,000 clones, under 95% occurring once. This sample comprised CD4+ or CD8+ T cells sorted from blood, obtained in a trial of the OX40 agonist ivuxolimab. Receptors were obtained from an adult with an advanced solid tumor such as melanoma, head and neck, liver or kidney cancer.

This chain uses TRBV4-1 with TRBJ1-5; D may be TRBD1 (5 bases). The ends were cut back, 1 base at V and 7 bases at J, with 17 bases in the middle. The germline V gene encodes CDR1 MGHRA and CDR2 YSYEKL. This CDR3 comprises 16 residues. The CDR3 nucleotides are TGCGCCAGCAGCCAAGGGAGGTCGGGGCATGGGCAGCCCCAGCATTTT. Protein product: CASSQGRSGHGQPQHF.

The CDR3 region has the DNA TGTGCCAGTAGTATGACCGGGACATCTGAAGCTTTCTTT. Protein: CASSMTGTSEAFF. The rearrangement uses TRBV19 and TRBJ1-1; perhaps TRBD1 as D (6 bases). CDR3 length: 13 residues. Germline V gives CDR1 LNHDA, CDR2 SQIVND (reference sequence). V lost 3 bases and J 6 bases, leaving 11 bases between the germline ends.

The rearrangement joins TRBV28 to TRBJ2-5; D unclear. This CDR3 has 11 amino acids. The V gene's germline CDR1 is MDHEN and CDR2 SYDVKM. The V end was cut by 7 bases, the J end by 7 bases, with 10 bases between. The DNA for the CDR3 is TGTGCCAGCACTAAGAGGTGGACCCAGTACTTC. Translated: CASTKRWTQYF.

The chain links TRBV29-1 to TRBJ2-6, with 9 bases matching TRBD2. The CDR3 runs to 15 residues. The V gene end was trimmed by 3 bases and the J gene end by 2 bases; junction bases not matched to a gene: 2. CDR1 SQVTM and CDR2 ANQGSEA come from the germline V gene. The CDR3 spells CSVDPSGTGANVLTF. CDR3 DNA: TGCAGCGTTGACCCTAGCGGGACTGGGGCCAACGTCCTGACTTTC. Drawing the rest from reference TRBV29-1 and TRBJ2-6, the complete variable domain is SAVISQKPSRDICQRGTSLTIQCQVDSQVTMMFWYRQQPGQSLTLIATANQGSEATYESGFVIDKFPISRPNLTFSTLTVSNMSPEDSSIYLCSVDPSGTGANVLTFGAGSRLTVL.

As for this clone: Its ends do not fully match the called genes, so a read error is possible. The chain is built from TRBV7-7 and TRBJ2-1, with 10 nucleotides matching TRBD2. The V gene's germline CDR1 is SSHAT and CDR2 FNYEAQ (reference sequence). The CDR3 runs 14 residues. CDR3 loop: CASSLSGRGNEQFF. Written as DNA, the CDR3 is TGTGCTAGCAGTCTCAGCGGGAGGGGCAATGAGCAGTTCTTC.

The CDR3 bases are TGTGCCAGCAGCTTAGATCGGGGGGCGTACGGAAACACCATATATTTT. The encoded protein is CASSLDRGAYGNTIYF. V and J are TRBV7-2 and TRBJ1-3; D is possibly TRBD1 (6 bases). V gave up 1 base and J gave up 4 bases, with 14 bases separating them. From germline, CDR1 is SGHTA and CDR2 FQGNSA. CDR3 length equals 16 residues.

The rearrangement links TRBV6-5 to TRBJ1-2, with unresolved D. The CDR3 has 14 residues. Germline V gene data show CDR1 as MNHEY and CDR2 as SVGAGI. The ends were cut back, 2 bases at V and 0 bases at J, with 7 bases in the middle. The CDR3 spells CASSYRSTNYGYTF. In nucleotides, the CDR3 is TGTGCCAGCAGTTACCGGTCTACTAACTATGGCTACACCTTC.

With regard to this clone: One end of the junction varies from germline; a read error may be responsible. CDR3 protein: CASSSSLGSREAFF. The CDR3 nucleotides are TGTGCTAGCAGTAGTTCCTTAGGGAGCCGTGAAGCTTTCTTT. This chain uses TRBV7-7 with TRBJ1-1, with D unclear. This CDR3 has 14 amino acids. Looked up from germline, CDR1 is SSHAT and CDR2 is FNYEAQ (reference sequence).

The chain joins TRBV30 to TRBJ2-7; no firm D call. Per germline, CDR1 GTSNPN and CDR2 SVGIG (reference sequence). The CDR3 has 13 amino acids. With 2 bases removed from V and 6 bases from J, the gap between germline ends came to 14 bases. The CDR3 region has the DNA TGTGCCTGGAGTACCTCTCATTTGAGCGAGCAGTACTTC. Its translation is CAWSTSHLSEQYF.

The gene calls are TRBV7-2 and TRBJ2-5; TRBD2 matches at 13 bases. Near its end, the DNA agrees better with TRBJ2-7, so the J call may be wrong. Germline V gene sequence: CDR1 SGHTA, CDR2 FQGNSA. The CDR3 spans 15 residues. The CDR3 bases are TGTGCCAGCAGCTTAACTAGCGGGAGGGCCTACGAGCAGTACTTC. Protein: CASSLTSGRAYEQYF.

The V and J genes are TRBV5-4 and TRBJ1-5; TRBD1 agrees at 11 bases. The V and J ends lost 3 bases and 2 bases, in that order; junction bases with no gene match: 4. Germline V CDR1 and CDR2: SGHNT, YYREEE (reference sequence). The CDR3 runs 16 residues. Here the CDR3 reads CASSWDRGEGNQPQHF. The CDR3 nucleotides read TGTGCCAGCAGCTGGGACAGGGGGGAAGGCAATCAGCCCCAGCATTTT.

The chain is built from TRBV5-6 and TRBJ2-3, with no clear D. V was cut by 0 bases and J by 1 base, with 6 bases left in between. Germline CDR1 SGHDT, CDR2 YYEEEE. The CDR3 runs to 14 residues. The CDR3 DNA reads TGTGCCAGCAGCTTGGCCCCGCGCACAGATACGCAGTATTTT. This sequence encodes CASSLAPRTDTQYF.

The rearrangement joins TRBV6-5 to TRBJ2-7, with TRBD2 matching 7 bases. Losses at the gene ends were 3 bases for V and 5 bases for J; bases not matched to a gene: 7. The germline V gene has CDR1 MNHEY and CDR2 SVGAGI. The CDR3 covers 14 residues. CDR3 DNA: TGTGCCAGCAGTTATCGGGAGGAATTCGACGAGCAGTACTTC. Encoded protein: CASSYREEFDEQYF.

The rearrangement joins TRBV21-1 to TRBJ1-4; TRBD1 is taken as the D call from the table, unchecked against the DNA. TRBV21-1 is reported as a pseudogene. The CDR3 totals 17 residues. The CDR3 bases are TGTGCCAGCAGCAAAGTTTGGGCAGCAAGGAATAATGAAAAACTGTTTTTT. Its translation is CASSKVWAARNNEKLFF.

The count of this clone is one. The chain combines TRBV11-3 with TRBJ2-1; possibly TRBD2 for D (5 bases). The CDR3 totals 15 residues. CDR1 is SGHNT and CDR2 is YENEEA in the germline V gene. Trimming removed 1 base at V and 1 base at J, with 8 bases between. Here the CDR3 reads CASSLGGLSYNEQFF. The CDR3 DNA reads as TGTGCCAGCAGCTTAGGCGGGTTATCCTACAATGAGCAGTTCTTC.

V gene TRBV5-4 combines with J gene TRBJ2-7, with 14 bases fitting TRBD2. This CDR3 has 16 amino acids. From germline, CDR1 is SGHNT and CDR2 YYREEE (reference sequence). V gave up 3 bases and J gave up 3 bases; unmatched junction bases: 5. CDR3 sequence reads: CASSSGTSGRNYEQYF. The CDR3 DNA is TGTGCCAGCAGCTCCGGGACTAGCGGGAGAAACTACGAGCAGTACTTC.

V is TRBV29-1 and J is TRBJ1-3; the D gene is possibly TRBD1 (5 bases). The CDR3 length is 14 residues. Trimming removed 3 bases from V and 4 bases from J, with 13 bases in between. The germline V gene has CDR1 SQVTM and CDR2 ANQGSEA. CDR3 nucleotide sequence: TGCAGCGTTGAGACCGGGACGGCCGGAAACACCATATATTTT. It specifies CSVETGTAGNTIYF.

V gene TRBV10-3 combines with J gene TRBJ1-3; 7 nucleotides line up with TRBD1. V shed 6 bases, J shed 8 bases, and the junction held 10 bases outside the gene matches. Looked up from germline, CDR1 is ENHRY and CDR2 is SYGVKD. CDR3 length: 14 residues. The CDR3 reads CAISRQGSIDTIYF. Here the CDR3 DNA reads TGTGCCATCAGCCGACAGGGTAGTATTGACACCATATATTTT.

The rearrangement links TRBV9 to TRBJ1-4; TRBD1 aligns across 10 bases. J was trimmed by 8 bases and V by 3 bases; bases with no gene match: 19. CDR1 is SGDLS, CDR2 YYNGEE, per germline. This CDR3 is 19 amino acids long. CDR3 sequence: CASSGPPGQGTNGKEKLFF. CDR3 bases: TGTGCCAGCAGCGGGCCTCCGGGACAGGGGACTAACGGCAAGGAAAAACTGTTTTTT.